This T cell receptor (beta chain) was recorded in a study of multiple sclerosis patients with progressive multifocal leukoencephalopathy. As for time point: 5 to 6 months of natalizumab therapy. Profiling relied on immunoSEQ multiplex PCR, and the TCRdb table lists in-frame clones only, not all of them. The table lists some 31,000 clones, under 90% of them singletons. Concerning this clone itself: As the CDR3 is not closed by the conserved phenylalanine or tryptophan, this likely results from a read error. It is unclear where the CDR3 begins or ends on the DNA, so no DNA is shown, and the CDR3 is as TCRdb lists it.

The CDR3 length is 10 residues, termini included. Looked up from germline, CDR1 is SGHTS and CDR2 is YDEGEE. The clonotype originates from a human donor with multiple sclerosis. The specimen comprised PBMCs, sampled from a patient treated with natalizumab. V is TRBV5-8 and J is TRBJ1-1; the table calls TRBD1, which could not be checked here. The chain's CDR3 is CASSSPGQGY.